This TCR beta chain is drawn from a study of blood T cell repertoires in COVID-19. Study-wide background: Donors in the United States, Italy and Spain gave samples during acute or convalescent COVID-19. From T cells, B-cell-depleted T cells, or PBMCs came the material, which was cDNA or gDNA.

This CDR3 is built from 11 residues. The germline V and J ends were trimmed by 7 bases and 3 bases, with 10 bases remaining between them. Per the germline V gene, CDR1 is SQVTM and CDR2 is ANQGSEA. Per the original methods: Nucleated cell number was recorded as an estimate derived from reference gene primer amplification. Generated by immunoSEQ multiplex PCR, the TCRdb table keeps only in-frame clones and is missing some. D and trimming were read from the DNA, whereas the V and J calls and clone size are those reported in that table. The sample contains roughly 130,000 clones, about 86% of which appear only once.

Sequenced: peripheral blood. The sequence derives from a woman between 45 and 65 years old with acute or convalescent COVID-19. The rearrangement links TRBV29-1 to TRBJ2-7, with a weak D call TRBD1 (6 bases). The CDR3 region is CSAGQNYEQYF. The CDR3 DNA reads as TGCAGCGCTGGACAGAACTACGAGCAGTACTTC.